The clone carrying this TCR beta chain was observed at least ten times. Its matching antigen is unknown. This sample is part of a study of response to subunit inactivated influenza vaccine. Regarding the study as a whole: Only a handful of new T cells, the authors suggested, are recruited with each seasonal influenza vaccination.

Trimming left V 5 bases short and J 8 bases short, with 12 bases between. This CDR3 is 12 amino acids long. A single record per CDR3 protein comes from TCRdb applying MiXCR to the RT-PCR reads. The sample holds 650,000 to 800,000 distinct CDR3 sequences, around 14% seen once. The sequencing here drew on PBMCs from blood, taken about 14 days before vaccination. The chain is built from TRBV12-3 or TRBV12-4 and TRBJ1-2; no reliable D call. The TCR originated in a man in his fifties who received an inactivated influenza vaccine. CDR3 residues: CASSLSTLGYTF. Written as DNA, the CDR3 is TGTGCCAGCAGTCTCAGTACTCTCGGCTACACCTTC.